The 19 T cell receptor beta chains given below trace back to one sample, sequenced in a study of blood T cell repertoires in COVID-19. Only in-frame clones appear in the TCRdb table, and some are missing; sequencing was by immunoSEQ multiplex PCR. The sample contains about 280,000 clones, about 83% of which appear only once. The sequenced material came from peripheral blood. Every receptor here comes from a woman aged 50 to 65 who had recovered from COVID-19.

The chain has TRBV5-5 and TRBJ1-3; D may be TRBD1 (6 bases). Germline V gene sequence: CDR1 SGHKS, CDR2 YYEKEE (reference sequence). The CDR3 has 17 residues. V shed 0 bases and J shed 2 bases, with 15 bases lying between them. Here the CDR3 DNA reads TGTGCCAGCAGCTTGGCGGGAGGTACAGGGACTGGAAACACCATATATTTT. Residues: CASSLAGGTGTGNTIYF.

This chain joins TRBV27 and TRBJ2-1; the match to TRBD1 covers 8 bases. The CDR3 sequence is 16 residues long. Germline CDR1 reads MNHEY; CDR2 reads SMNVEV (reference sequence). The ends lost 4 bases at V and 1 base at J; junction bases unmatched: 6. Here the CDR3 DNA reads TGTGCCAGCAGTTCGGGACAGGCCCCGTCCTACAATGAGCAGTTCTTC. Protein: CASSSGQAPSYNEQFF.

V and J are TRBV6-6 and TRBJ2-7, with TRBD2 identical over 7 bases. Germline values: CDR1 MNHNY, CDR2 SVGAGI (reference sequence). V shed 0 bases and J 0 bases; nucleotides not matched to a gene: 2. The CDR3 sequence is 15 residues long. The CDR3 sequence: CASSYSGGSSYEQYF. The DNA for the CDR3 is TGTGCCAGCAGTTACTCGGGAGGGAGCTCCTACGAGCAGTACTTC.

The rearrangement links TRBV6-5 to TRBJ1-1, with D maybe TRBD1 (5 bases). The CDR3 is made up of 14 amino acids. Trimming shortened V by 6 bases and J by 1 base, and 12 bases separated the two germline ends. Germline CDR1 MNHEY, CDR2 SVGAGI. The CDR3 DNA sequence: TGTGCCAGCAGGCCAGGGTGGACGAACACTGAAGCTTTCTTT. Its protein product is CASRPGWTNTEAFF.

The DNA of the CDR3 is TGTGCCAGCAGTGCACCGGGACAGGGCTTTCTAGAGACCCAGTACTTC. Its protein is CASSAPGQGFLETQYF. The chain is built from TRBV6-4 and TRBJ2-5; the match to TRBD1 covers 9 bases. Germline CDR1 is MRHNA and CDR2 is SNTAGT. V dropped 4 bases and J dropped 4; count of bases not matched to a gene: 10. This CDR3 has 16 residues.

This clone came up once. The V call is TRBV27, the J call TRBJ2-7, with D possibly matching TRBD2 (5 bases). The germline V gene has CDR1 MNHEY and CDR2 SMNVEV (reference sequence). V shed 0 bases and J shed 3 bases, with 12 bases lying between them. There are 15 residues in the CDR3. CDR3 nucleotides: TGTGCCAGCAGTTTATCGTGGGGAGTCGACTACGAGCAGTACTTC. Its translation is CASSLSWGVDYEQYF.

This sequence joins TRBV6-5 and TRBJ1-1; 7 bases align to TRBD1. Trimming cost V 4 bases and J 5 bases; bases outside gene matches: 7. CDR1 and CDR2 (germline): MNHEY, SVGAGI. The CDR3 covers 14 residues. The CDR3 nucleotides are TGTGCCAGCAGTTCTGACAGGGCGGATACTGAAGCTTTCTTT. It yields the protein CASSSDRADTEAFF.

V and J are TRBV28 and TRBJ1-2; 9 bases map to TRBD1. The CDR3 covers 15 residues. Germline CDR1 and CDR2: MDHEN and SYDVKM. Trimming removed 2 bases from V and 1 base from J; junction bases left unmatched: 2. This chain's CDR3 is CASSLGQGRNYGYTF. CDR3 nucleotide sequence: TGTGCCAGCAGTTTAGGACAGGGGCGTAACTATGGCTACACCTTC.

This chain joins TRBV5-1 and TRBJ2-1, with TRBD2 identical over 11 bases. This CDR3 is 13 amino acids long. Germline assignment: CDR1 SGHRS and CDR2 YFSETQ. V gave up 7 bases and J gave up 8 bases; unmatched junction bases: 5. The DNA of the CDR3 is TGCGCCAGCCAACTAGCGGGAGAGGATGAGCAGTTCTTC. Protein product: CASQLAGEDEQFF.

V usage is TRBV6-2 or TRBV6-3 and J usage is TRBJ2-1; maybe TRBD1 (6 bases). The CDR3 totals 15 residues. Looked up from germline, CDR1 is MNHEY and CDR2 is SVGEGT. V was cut by 5 bases and J by 8 bases, with 19 bases left in between. The CDR3 sequence is CASSQWEGGADEQFF. For the CDR3, the DNA is TGTGCCAGCAGTCAGTGGGAAGGGGGAGCGGATGAGCAGTTCTTC.

The chain joins TRBV19 to TRBJ1-5; D uncertain. CDR1 and CDR2 (germline): LNHDA, SQIVND (reference sequence). V lost 3 bases and J 4 bases, leaving 22 bases between the germline ends. The CDR3 is 18 residues long. CDR3 nucleotides: TGTGCCAGTAGTATTTATGATCCTCAGGCCCTGTTGAATCAGCCCCAGCATTTT. Its protein product is CASSIYDPQALLNQPQHF.

This CDR3 is CATTSTPGRGQFF. The DNA of the CDR3 is TGTGCCACCACCTCAACCCCCGGCAGGGGCCAGTTCTTC. This chain connects TRBV27 to TRBJ2-1; D is perhaps TRBD1 (6 bases). V lost 10 bases, J lost 13 bases, and 23 bases lay in between. The CDR3 sequence is 13 residues long. Looked up from germline, CDR1 is MNHEY and CDR2 is SMNVEV (reference sequence).

This clone was recorded only once. The rearrangement links TRBV19 to TRBJ1-4, with TRBD1 identical over 12 bases. Germline trimming cut 6 bases from V and 10 bases from J; bases unmatched to any gene: 15. The CDR3 runs 17 residues. CDR1 is LNHDA and CDR2 is SQIVND in the germline V gene (reference sequence). The CDR3 DNA is TGTGCCAGTAGACCCGGGACAGGGGGCCTTTCCCGTCGAAAACTGTTTTTT. Amino acids: CASRPGTGGLSRRKLFF.

This chain uses TRBV19 with TRBJ1-1; D is ambiguous. This CDR3 is 15 amino acids long. V was clipped by 5 bases and J by 3 bases, with 16 bases between them. Germline V gene data show CDR1 as LNHDA and CDR2 as SQIVND (reference sequence). This chain's CDR3 is CASSANFLTDTEAFF. The CDR3 DNA reads as TGTGCCAGTAGTGCCAATTTCCTAACGGACACTGAAGCTTTCTTT.

This clone turned up a few times. The gene calls are TRBV7-8 and TRBJ1-5, with a tentative D call TRBD1 (5 bases). Per the germline V gene, CDR1 is SGHVS and CDR2 is FQNEAQ. V lost 6 bases to trimming and J lost 0 bases, with 15 bases between them. This CDR3 spans 16 amino acids. CDR3 region: CASRPDRVNSNQPQHF. The CDR3 DNA is TGTGCCAGCAGGCCAGACAGAGTCAATAGCAATCAGCCCCAGCATTTT.

This rearrangement joins TRBV4-3 to TRBJ1-2; D is perhaps TRBD1 (5 bases). Trimming cost V 0 bases and J 5 bases, with 10 bases left between them. The CDR3 contains 14 residues. The germline gives CDR1 LGHNA, CDR2 YSLEER. The CDR3 sequence is CASSQDWTRYGYTF. DNA for the CDR3: TGCGCCAGCAGCCAAGATTGGACAAGGTATGGCTACACCTTC.

The chain recombines TRBV5-4 with TRBJ1-1; TRBD1 is a possible D gene (6 bases). Germline V gene lookup returns CDR1 SGHNT and CDR2 YYREEE (reference sequence). Trimming removed 1 base from V and 6 bases from J, with 16 bases in between. This CDR3 has 15 amino acids. The DNA for the CDR3 is TGTGCCAGCAGCTTGCTACAGGGTCGTTTTTCTGAAGCTTTCTTT. This gives the protein CASSLLQGRFSEAFF.

The CDR3 DNA reads as TGTGCCAGCAGCAGTAATATCGACAGGGAGACCCAGTACTTC. Translated: CASSSNIDRETQYF. The chain carries TRBV28 and TRBJ2-5; the D gene is possibly TRBD1 (6 bases). The CDR3 runs to 14 residues. V lost 6 bases, J lost 5 bases, and 16 bases lay in between. Per the germline V gene, CDR1 is MDHEN and CDR2 is SYDVKM.

The rearrangement uses TRBV11-2 and TRBJ2-7; perhaps TRBD1 as D (6 bases). The CDR3 is 15 amino acids. Germline-derived CDR1 and CDR2 are SGHAT and FQNNGV. The V gene lost 6 bases and the J gene lost 3 bases, with 18 bases spanning the gap. The CDR3 reads CASSWNRAPDYEQYF. The DNA for the CDR3 is TGTGCCAGCAGTTGGAACAGGGCCCCCGACTACGAGCAGTACTTC. The full variable domain, completed using reference TRBV11-2 and TRBJ2-7, is EAGVAQSPRYKIIEKRQSVAFWCNPISGHATLYWYQQILGQGPKLLIQFQNNGVVDDSQLPKDRFSAERLKGVDSTLKIQPAKLEDSAVYLCASSWNRAPDYEQYFGPGTRLTVT.